Described below is a single TCR beta chain sequence and its context. This sample is part of a study of control samples from healthy donors and cancer patients. V lost 5 bases, J lost 6 bases, and 8 bases lay in between. The length of the CDR3 is 12 residues. CDR1 is SEHNR, CDR2 FQNEAQ, per germline (reference sequence). Sequencing was performed with immunoSEQ multiplex PCR; in TCRdb, only in-frame clones are kept and a portion is missing. Here the sample spans about 160,000 clones, roughly 89% being singletons. Input material: blood. The source is a man aged 30-40 years in good health. The rearrangement joins TRBV7-9 to TRBJ1-5; D gene unclear. Here the CDR3 reads CASSPVTQPQHF. The CDR3 DNA follows: TGTGCCAGCAGCCCGGTAACTCAGCCCCAGCATTTT.